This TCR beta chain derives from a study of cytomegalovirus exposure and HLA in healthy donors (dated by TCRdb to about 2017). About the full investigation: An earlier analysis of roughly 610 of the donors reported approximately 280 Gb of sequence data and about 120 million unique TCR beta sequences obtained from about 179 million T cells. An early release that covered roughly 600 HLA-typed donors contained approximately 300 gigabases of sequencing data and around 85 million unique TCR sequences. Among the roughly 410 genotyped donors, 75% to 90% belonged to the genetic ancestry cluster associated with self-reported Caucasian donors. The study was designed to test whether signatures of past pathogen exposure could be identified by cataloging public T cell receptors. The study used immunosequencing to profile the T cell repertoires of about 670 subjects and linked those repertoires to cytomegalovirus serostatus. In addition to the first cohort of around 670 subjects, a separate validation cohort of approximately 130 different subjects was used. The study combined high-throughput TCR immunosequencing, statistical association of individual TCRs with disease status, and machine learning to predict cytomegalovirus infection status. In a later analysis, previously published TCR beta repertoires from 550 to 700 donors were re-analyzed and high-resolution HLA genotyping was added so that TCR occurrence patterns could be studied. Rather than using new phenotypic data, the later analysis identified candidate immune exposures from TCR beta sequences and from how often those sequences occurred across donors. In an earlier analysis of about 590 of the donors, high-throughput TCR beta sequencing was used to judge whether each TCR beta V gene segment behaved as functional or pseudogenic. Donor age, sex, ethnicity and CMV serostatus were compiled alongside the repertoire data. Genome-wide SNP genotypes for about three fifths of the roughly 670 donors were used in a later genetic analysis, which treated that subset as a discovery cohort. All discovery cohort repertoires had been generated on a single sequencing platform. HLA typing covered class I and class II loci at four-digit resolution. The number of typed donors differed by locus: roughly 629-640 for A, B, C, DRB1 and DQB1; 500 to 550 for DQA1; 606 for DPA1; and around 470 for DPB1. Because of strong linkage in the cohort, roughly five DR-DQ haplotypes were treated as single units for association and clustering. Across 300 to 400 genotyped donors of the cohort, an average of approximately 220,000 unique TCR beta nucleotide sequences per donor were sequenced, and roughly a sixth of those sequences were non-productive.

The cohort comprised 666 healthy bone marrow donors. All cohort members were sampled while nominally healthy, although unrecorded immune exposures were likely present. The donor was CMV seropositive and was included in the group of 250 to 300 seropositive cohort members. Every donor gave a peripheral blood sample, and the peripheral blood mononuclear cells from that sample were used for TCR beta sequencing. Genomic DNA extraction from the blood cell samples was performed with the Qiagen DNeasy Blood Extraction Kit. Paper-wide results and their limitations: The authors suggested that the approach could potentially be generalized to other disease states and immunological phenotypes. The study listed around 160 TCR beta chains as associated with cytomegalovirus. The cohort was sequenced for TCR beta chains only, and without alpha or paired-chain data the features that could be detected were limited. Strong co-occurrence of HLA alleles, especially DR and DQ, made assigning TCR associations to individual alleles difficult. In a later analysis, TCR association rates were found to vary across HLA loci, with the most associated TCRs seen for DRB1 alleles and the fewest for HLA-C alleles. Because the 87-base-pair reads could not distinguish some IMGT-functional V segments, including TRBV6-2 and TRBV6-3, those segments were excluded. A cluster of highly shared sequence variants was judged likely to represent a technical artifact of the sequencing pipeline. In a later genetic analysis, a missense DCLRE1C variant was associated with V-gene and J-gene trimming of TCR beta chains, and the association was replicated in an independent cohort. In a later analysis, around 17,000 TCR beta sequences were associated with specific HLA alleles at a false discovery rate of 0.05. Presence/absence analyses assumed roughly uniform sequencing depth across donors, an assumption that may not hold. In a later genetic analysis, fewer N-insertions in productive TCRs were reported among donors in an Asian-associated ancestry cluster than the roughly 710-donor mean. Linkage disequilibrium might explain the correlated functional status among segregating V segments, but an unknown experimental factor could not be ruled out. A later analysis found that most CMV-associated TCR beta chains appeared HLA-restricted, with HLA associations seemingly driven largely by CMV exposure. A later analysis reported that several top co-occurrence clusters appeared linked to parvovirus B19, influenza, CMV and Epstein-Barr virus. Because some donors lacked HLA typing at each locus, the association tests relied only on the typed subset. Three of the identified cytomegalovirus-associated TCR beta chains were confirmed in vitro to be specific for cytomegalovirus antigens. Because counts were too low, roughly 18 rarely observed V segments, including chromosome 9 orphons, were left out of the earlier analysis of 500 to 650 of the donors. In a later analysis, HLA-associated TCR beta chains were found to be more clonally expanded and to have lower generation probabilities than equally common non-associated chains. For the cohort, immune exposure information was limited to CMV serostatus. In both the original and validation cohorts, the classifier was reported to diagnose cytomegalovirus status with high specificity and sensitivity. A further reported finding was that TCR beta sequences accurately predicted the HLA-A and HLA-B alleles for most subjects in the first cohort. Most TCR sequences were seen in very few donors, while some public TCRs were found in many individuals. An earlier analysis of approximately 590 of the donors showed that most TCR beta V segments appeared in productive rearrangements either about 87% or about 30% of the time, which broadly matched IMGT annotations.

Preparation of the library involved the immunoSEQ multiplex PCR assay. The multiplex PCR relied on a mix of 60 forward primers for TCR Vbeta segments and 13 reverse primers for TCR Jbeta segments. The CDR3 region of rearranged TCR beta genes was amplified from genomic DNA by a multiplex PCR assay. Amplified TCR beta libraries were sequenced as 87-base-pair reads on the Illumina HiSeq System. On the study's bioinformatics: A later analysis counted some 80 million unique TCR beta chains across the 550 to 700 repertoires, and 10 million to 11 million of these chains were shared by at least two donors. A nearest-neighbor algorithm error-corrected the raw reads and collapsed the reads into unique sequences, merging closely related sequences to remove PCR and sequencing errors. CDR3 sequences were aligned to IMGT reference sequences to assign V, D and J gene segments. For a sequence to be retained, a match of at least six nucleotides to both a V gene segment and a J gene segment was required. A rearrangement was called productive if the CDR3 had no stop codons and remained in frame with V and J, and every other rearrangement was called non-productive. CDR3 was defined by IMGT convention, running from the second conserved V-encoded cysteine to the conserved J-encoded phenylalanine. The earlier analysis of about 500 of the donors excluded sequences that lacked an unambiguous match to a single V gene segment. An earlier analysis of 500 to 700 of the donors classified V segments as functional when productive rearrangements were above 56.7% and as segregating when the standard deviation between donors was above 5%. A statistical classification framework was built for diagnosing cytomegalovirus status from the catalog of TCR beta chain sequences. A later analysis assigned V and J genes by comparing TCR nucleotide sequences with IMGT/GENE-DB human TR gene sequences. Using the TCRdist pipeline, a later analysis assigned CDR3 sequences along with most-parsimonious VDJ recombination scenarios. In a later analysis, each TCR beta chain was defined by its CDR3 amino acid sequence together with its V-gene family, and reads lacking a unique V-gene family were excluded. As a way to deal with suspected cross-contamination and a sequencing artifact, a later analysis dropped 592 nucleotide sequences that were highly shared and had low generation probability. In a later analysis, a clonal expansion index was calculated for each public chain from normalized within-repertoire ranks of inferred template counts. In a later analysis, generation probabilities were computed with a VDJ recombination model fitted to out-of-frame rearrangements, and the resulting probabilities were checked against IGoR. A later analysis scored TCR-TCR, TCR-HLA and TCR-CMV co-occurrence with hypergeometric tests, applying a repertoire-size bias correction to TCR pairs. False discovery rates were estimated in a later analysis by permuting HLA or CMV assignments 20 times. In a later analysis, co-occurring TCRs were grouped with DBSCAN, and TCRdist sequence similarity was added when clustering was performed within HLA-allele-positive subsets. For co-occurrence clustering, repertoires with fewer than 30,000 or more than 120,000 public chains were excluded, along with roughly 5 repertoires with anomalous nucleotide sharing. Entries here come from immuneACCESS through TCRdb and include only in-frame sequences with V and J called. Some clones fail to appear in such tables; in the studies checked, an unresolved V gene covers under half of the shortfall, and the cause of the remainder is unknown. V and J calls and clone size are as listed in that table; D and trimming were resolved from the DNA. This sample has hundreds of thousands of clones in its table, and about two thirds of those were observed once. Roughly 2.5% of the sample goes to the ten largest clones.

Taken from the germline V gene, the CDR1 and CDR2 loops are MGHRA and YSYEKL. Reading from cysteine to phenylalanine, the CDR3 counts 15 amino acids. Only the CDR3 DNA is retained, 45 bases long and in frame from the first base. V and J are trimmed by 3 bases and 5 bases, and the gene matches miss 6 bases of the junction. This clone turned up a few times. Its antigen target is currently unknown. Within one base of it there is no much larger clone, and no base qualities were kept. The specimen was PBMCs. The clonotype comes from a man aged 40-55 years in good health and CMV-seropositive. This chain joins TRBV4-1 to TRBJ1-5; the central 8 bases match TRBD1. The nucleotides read TGCGCCAGCAGCCAGTACACAGGGGGGCATCAGCCCCAGCATTTT. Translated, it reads CASSQYTGGHQPQHF.